This is a list of T cell receptor beta chains from one sample in a study of blood T cell repertoires in COVID-19. TCRdb's copy holds only in-frame clones and misses some; the assay was immunoSEQ multiplex PCR. The sample consists of about 90,000 clones, about 88% of them appearing once. Input material: peripheral blood. The receptors were gathered from a man older than 75 with acute or convalescent COVID-19. The CDR3 runs from the conserved cysteine through the conserved F or W. Fields, in order: clone size, J gene, D gene, V gene, CDR3 DNA, CDR3 protein. The D gene is left open where the match is weak. The size field is filled for only some rows; it gives once, few, many or a size class.

clone size: -
J gene: TRBJ2-1
D gene: TRBD2
V gene: TRBV19
CDR3 DNA: TGTGCCAGTAGTATTTTGCCAGCGGGAGAAAGTGAGCAGTTCTTC
CDR3 protein: CASSILPAGESEQFF

clone size: few
J gene: TRBJ1-1
D gene: -
V gene: TRBV9
CDR3 DNA: TGTGCCAGCAGCGCCCTTTCGAACACTGAAGCTTTCTTT
CDR3 protein: CASSALSNTEAFF

clone size: -
J gene: TRBJ1-1
D gene: -
V gene: TRBV19
CDR3 DNA: TGTGCCAGTAGTATCCTGGGCCCGGACACTGAAGCTTTCTTT
CDR3 protein: CASSILGPDTEAFF

clone size: -
J gene: TRBJ2-1
D gene: TRBD1
V gene: TRBV6-5
CDR3 DNA: TGTGCCAGCAGTCCGTCAGGGGGCAGGAGCAATGAGCAGTTCTTC
CDR3 protein: CASSPSGGRSNEQFF

clone size: -
J gene: TRBJ2-2
D gene: TRBD2
V gene: TRBV18
CDR3 DNA: TGTGCCAGCTCATACGGACTAGCGGGGATGAACACCGGGGAGCTGTTTTTT
CDR3 protein: CASSYGLAGMNTGELFF

clone size: once
J gene: TRBJ2-3
D gene: TRBD2
V gene: TRBV9
CDR3 DNA: TGTGCCAGCAGCGTAGAGGGACTAGCGGGAGGAACAGATACGCAGTATTTT
CDR3 protein: CASSVEGLAGGTDTQYF

clone size: -
J gene: TRBJ2-1
D gene: TRBD1
V gene: TRBV18
CDR3 DNA: TGTGCCAGCTCACCCAAGGACAGGGTGGTTAGCGGAGACAATGAGCAGTTCTTC
CDR3 protein: CASSPKDRVVSGDNEQFF

clone size: -
J gene: TRBJ2-2
D gene: TRBD2
V gene: TRBV5-1
CDR3 DNA: TGCGCCAGCAGCTTGGAGACTAGCGGGAACACCGGGGAGCTGTTTTTT
CDR3 protein: CASSLETSGNTGELFF

clone size: once
J gene: TRBJ2-1
D gene: TRBD1
V gene: TRBV6-6
CDR3 DNA: TGTGCCAGCAGCTCAGGGGACAGGGGAGGCAATGAGCAGTTCTTC
CDR3 protein: CASSSGDRGGNEQFF

clone size: -
J gene: TRBJ2-7
D gene: -
V gene: TRBV5-4
CDR3 DNA: TGTGCCAGCAGTTCGCGGGACAGAGGTCCCTACGAGCAGTACTTC
CDR3 protein: CASSSRDRGPYEQYF

clone size: -
J gene: TRBJ2-2
D gene: TRBD1
V gene: TRBV19
CDR3 DNA: TGTGCCAGTAGTATAAGGACAGGGAAGAACACCGGGGAGCTGTTTTTT
CDR3 protein: CASSIRTGKNTGELFF

clone size: -
J gene: TRBJ2-7
D gene: TRBD1
V gene: TRBV6-5
CDR3 DNA: TGTGCCAGCAGTCCCGACAGGGAAGTCTACGAGCAGTACTTC
CDR3 protein: CASSPDREVYEQYF

clone size: -
J gene: TRBJ2-3
D gene: -
V gene: TRBV6-5
CDR3 DNA: TGTGCCAGCAGTCAGCGGGTCACAGATACGCAGTATTTT
CDR3 protein: CASSQRVTDTQYF

clone size: -
J gene: TRBJ1-1
D gene: TRBD1
V gene: TRBV29-1
CDR3 DNA: TGCAGCGCAGGGGGAGCGAACACTGAAGCTTTCTTT
CDR3 protein: CSAGGANTEAFF

clone size: -
J gene: TRBJ1-6
D gene: -
V gene: TRBV7-2
CDR3 DNA: TGTGCCAGCAGCTCCTCGGGGGGGCTTTATAATTCACCCCTCCACTTT
CDR3 protein: CASSSSGGLYNSPLHF

clone size: -
J gene: TRBJ2-7
D gene: TRBD1
V gene: TRBV7-2
CDR3 DNA: TGTGCCAGCAGCGTGGACAGGGTATTGTACGAGCAGTACTTC
CDR3 protein: CASSVDRVLYEQYF

clone size: -
J gene: TRBJ1-2
D gene: -
V gene: TRBV7-9
CDR3 DNA: TGTGCCAGCAGCTCCATGGGCCTAAACTATGGCTACACCTTC
CDR3 protein: CASSSMGLNYGYTF

clone size: -
J gene: TRBJ1-2
D gene: -
V gene: TRBV6-6
CDR3 DNA: TGTGCCAGCAGTTATCAGGGATCCTATGGCTACACCTTC
CDR3 protein: CASSYQGSYGYTF

clone size: -
J gene: TRBJ2-1
D gene: -
V gene: TRBV4-3
CDR3 DNA: TGCGCCAGCAGCCAAGATCCCCGGAATGAGCAGTTCTTC
CDR3 protein: CASSQDPRNEQFF

clone size: -
J gene: TRBJ2-5
D gene: TRBD1
V gene: TRBV29-1
CDR3 DNA: TGCAGCGTTACCACAGGGGGCCAAGAGACCCAGTACTTC
CDR3 protein: CSVTTGGQETQYF

clone size: once
J gene: TRBJ1-2
D gene: TRBD1
V gene: TRBV6-2/TRBV6-3
CDR3 DNA: TGTGCCAGCAGTGACCCGGGACAGGGGGTCTATGGCTACACCTTC
CDR3 protein: CASSDPGQGVYGYTF

clone size: -
J gene: TRBJ1-3
D gene: -
V gene: TRBV2
CDR3 DNA: TGTGCCAGCAGTGAAGCCAGCCGAATGTCGGGCATATATTTT
CDR3 protein: CASSEASRMSGIYF

clone size: -
J gene: TRBJ2-7
D gene: TRBD1
V gene: TRBV19
CDR3 DNA: TGTGCCAGTAGTACCTCGACAGGGTTTTCCCACGAGCAGTACTTC
CDR3 protein: CASSTSTGFSHEQYF

clone size: -
J gene: TRBJ1-4
D gene: -
V gene: TRBV2
CDR3 DNA: TGTGCCAGCAGTGAAACCAGGCTGGGTAATGAAAAACTGTTTTTT
CDR3 protein: CASSETRLGNEKLFF

clone size: -
J gene: TRBJ1-1
D gene: -
V gene: TRBV5-1
CDR3 DNA: TGCGCCAGCAGCTTGGAGGGGGGGAGTGAAGCTTTCTTT
CDR3 protein: CASSLEGGSEAFF

clone size: -
J gene: TRBJ2-2
D gene: TRBD2
V gene: TRBV24-1
CDR3 DNA: TGTGCCACCAGTGATTGGACTAGCGGGAACACCGGGGAGCTGTTTTTT
CDR3 protein: CATSDWTSGNTGELFF

clone size: -
J gene: TRBJ2-1
D gene: TRBD2
V gene: TRBV5-1
CDR3 DNA: TGCGCCAGCAGCTACGGACTAGCGGGAGGCAATGAGCAGTTCTTC
CDR3 protein: CASSYGLAGGNEQFF

clone size: -
J gene: TRBJ2-7
D gene: TRBD1
V gene: TRBV18
CDR3 DNA: TGTGCCAGCTCCCGCGGACAGGGACCGGGCTACGAGCAGTACTTC
CDR3 protein: CASSRGQGPGYEQYF

clone size: few
J gene: TRBJ2-7
D gene: TRBD2
V gene: TRBV5-1
CDR3 DNA: TGCGCCAGCAGCCCAAGGACTAGCGGCTCCTACGAGCAGTACTTC
CDR3 protein: CASSPRTSGSYEQYF

clone size: -
J gene: TRBJ1-4
D gene: -
V gene: TRBV5-1
CDR3 DNA: TGCGCCAGCAGGGGCGGGACTGAGGAAAAACTGTTTTTT
CDR3 protein: CASRGGTEEKLFF

clone size: -
J gene: TRBJ2-7
D gene: TRBD1
V gene: TRBV5-6
CDR3 DNA: TGTGCCAGCAGCTCGGGACAGGGAATGCACAAGTACTTC
CDR3 protein: CASSSGQGMHKYF

clone size: -
J gene: TRBJ2-7
D gene: -
V gene: TRBV5-1
CDR3 DNA: TGCGCCAGCAGCACCTCTAGCGAAGATGGTTACGAGCAGTACTTC
CDR3 protein: CASSTSSEDGYEQYF

clone size: -
J gene: TRBJ2-5
D gene: -
V gene: TRBV30
CDR3 DNA: TGTGCCTGGAGTGCCCTAGGCGCGGGGACCCAGTACTTC
CDR3 protein: CAWSALGAGTQYF

clone size: -
J gene: TRBJ1-1
D gene: TRBD1
V gene: TRBV28
CDR3 DNA: TGTGCCAGCAGAACTGGGGACAGGGGGTCCACTGAAGCTTTCTTT
CDR3 protein: CASRTGDRGSTEAFF

clone size: -
J gene: TRBJ2-7
D gene: TRBD1
V gene: TRBV20-1
CDR3 DNA: TGCAGTGCTGGGGACAGCTACGAGCAGTACTTC
CDR3 protein: CSAGDSYEQYF

clone size: few
J gene: TRBJ2-7
D gene: TRBD1
V gene: TRBV30
CDR3 DNA: TGTGCCTGGGTACGACAGGGCTCCTGGGGGTACGAGCAGTACTTC
CDR3 protein: CAWVRQGSWGYEQYF

clone size: -
J gene: TRBJ1-5
D gene: TRBD1
V gene: TRBV15
CDR3 DNA: TGTGCCACCAGCAGGCCGGGACAGGGGATTCAGCCCCAGCATTTT
CDR3 protein: CATSRPGQGIQPQHF

clone size: -
J gene: TRBJ1-1
D gene: -
V gene: TRBV6-2/TRBV6-3
CDR3 DNA: TGTGCCAGCAGTGGGGGCCCGGCGGCTTTCTTT
CDR3 protein: CASSGGPAAFF

clone size: -
J gene: TRBJ1-5
D gene: -
V gene: TRBV11-2
CDR3 DNA: TGTGCCAGCAGCTTAGACCCGGGAGGTCAGCCCCAGCATTTT
CDR3 protein: CASSLDPGGQPQHF

clone size: -
J gene: TRBJ1-5
D gene: TRBD1
V gene: TRBV27
CDR3 DNA: TGTGCCAGCAGTTTTTGGGGACAGGGGGCGGCTAGCAATCAGCCCCAGCATTTT
CDR3 protein: CASSFWGQGAASNQPQHF

clone size: -
J gene: TRBJ1-5
D gene: -
V gene: TRBV6-5
CDR3 DNA: TGTGCCAGCAGTACTCAGGGCGATCAGCCCCAGCATTTT
CDR3 protein: CASSTQGDQPQHF

clone size: -
J gene: TRBJ2-5
D gene: -
V gene: TRBV5-4
CDR3 DNA: TGTGCCAGCAGCTTGGAGGCGGGCCGGGAGACCCAGTACTTC
CDR3 protein: CASSLEAGRETQYF